The 27 T cell receptor beta chains given below trace back to one sample, sequenced in a study of blood T cell repertoires in COVID-19. Method: immunoSEQ multiplex PCR; TCRdb's copy keeps in-frame clones and lacks some. The table lists fewer than 200,000 clones, 88% of them singletons. Sequencing input: peripheral blood. These receptors all come from a man aged 35 to 55 with active or convalescent COVID-19.

V usage is TRBV11-3 and J usage is TRBJ1-2; 12 nucleotides agree with TRBD1. The CDR3 consists of 15 residues. V gave up 3 bases and J gave up 6 bases; unmatched junction bases: 5. CDR1 is SGHNT, CDR2 YENEEA, per germline. CDR3 DNA: TGTGCCAGCAGCTTCCGGGACAGGGGGCTTGATGGCTACACCTTC. It codes for CASSFRDRGLDGYTF.

This chain links TRBV5-1 with TRBJ1-5, with D unclear. The germline gives CDR1 SGHRS, CDR2 YFSETQ. The V end lost 0 bases, the J end lost 5 bases, and 6 bases lay between the germline ends. The CDR3 covers 13 residues. This chain's CDR3 is CASSLASDQPQHF. CDR3 nucleotide sequence: TGCGCCAGCAGCTTGGCGTCCGATCAGCCCCAGCATTTT.

The V call is TRBV6-6, the J call TRBJ2-1, with 10 bases identical to TRBD2. Germline trimming cut 6 bases from V and 5 bases from J; bases unmatched to any gene: 7. CDR3 size: 15 residues. Germline V gene sequence: CDR1 MNHNY, CDR2 SVGAGI (reference sequence). CDR3 coding DNA: TGTGCCAGCAGCGACCCTAGCGGGGGAAACAATGAGCAGTTCTTC. This translates into CASSDPSGGNNEQFF.

This clone appeared a single time. This CDR3 reads CASSSRQGDSKNIQYF. The CDR3 nucleotides read TGCGCCAGCAGCTCGAGACAGGGGGATAGCAAAAACATTCAGTACTTC. V usage is TRBV5-1 and J usage is TRBJ2-4, with 9 nucleotides matching TRBD1. The CDR3 consists of 16 residues. The V gene end was trimmed by 3 bases and the J gene end by 3 bases; junction bases not matched to a gene: 7. Germline values: CDR1 SGHRS, CDR2 YFSETQ.

This clone occurred a few times. CDR3 sequence (DNA): TGTGCCAGCAGCTTAGCGGGGGCCATGCCGAGTGGCGGGAGGTCTAATGAGCAGTTCTTC. Encoded protein: CASSLAGAMPSGGRSNEQFF. This chain joins TRBV7-6 and TRBJ2-1, with 8 bases aligning to TRBD2. J lost 7 bases, V lost 0 bases, and 20 bases had no gene match. Germline V lookup: CDR1 SGHVS, CDR2 FNYEAQ. CDR3 length: 20 amino acids.

This clone was found a few times. This chain's CDR3 is CASSYSELEGSGYTF. As DNA, the CDR3 is TGTGCCAGCAGTTACTCCGAGCTGGAGGGGTCGGGCTACACCTTC. The chain recombines TRBV6-5 with TRBJ1-2; D may be TRBD1 (5 bases). The V gene's germline CDR1 is MNHEY and CDR2 SVGAGI. CDR3 length equals 15 residues. V was pared by 0 bases and J by 8 bases, with 16 bases between.

The chain uses TRBV2 and TRBJ2-7, with D possibly being TRBD2 (5 bases). Trimming took 4 bases from V and 5 from J, leaving 15 bases between them. This CDR3 spans 14 amino acids. Germline CDR1 and CDR2: SNHLY and FYNNEI. The CDR3, as DNA: TGTGCCAGCAGTGGTCGCCTAGCTAGCCACGAGCAGTACTTC. Amino acid sequence: CASSGRLASHEQYF.

The rearrangement joins TRBV18 to TRBJ1-2; D remains ambiguous. Germline V gene lookup returns CDR1 KGHSH and CDR2 LQKENI. Trimming pared 1 base from V and 1 base from J, leaving 16 bases between. The CDR3 length is 17 residues. In DNA form, the CDR3 reads TGTGCCAGCTCACCACTGGCCCCGCGGGGATATAACTATGGCTACACCTTC. Encoded protein: CASSPLAPRGYNYGYTF.

The chain links TRBV7-9 to TRBJ2-7, with D unresolved. V was trimmed by 1 base and J by 3 bases, leaving 13 bases between them. Per germline, CDR1 SEHNR and CDR2 FQNEAQ (reference sequence). This CDR3 is 15 amino acids long. The CDR3 sequence is CASSLVGSVDYEQYF. The CDR3 region has the DNA TGTGCCAGCAGCTTAGTAGGCAGCGTCGACTACGAGCAGTACTTC.

The V and J genes are TRBV3-1 (or the pseudogene TRBV3-2) and TRBJ2-1, with 11 bases identical to TRBD2. After removal of 4 bases from V and 5 bases from J, the junction contained 7 bases not matched to a gene. The CDR3 is made up of 16 amino acids. Germline V lookup: CDR1 LGHDT, CDR2 YNNKEL (reference sequence). The DNA of the CDR3 is TGTGCCAGCAGCCCCCAACTAGCGGGGGCCAACAATGAGCAGTTCTTC. It is translated as CASSPQLAGANNEQFF.

The V gene is TRBV6-1, the J gene TRBJ2-7; possible D gene TRBD1, 6 bases. Per the germline V gene, CDR1 is MNHNS and CDR2 is SASEGT. Trimming removed 1 base from V and 4 bases from J, with 14 bases in between. This CDR3 comprises 15 residues. CDR3: CASSEEGDIIYEQYF. In DNA form, the CDR3 reads TGTGCCAGCAGTGAAGAAGGGGACATCATTTACGAGCAGTACTTC.

The rearrangement joins TRBV29-1 to TRBJ1-2, with 8 bases that match TRBD1. Germline assignment: CDR1 SQVTM and CDR2 ANQGSEA. The V segment lost 7 bases and the J segment 2 bases; nucleotides outside the gene matches: 6. The CDR3 length is 13 residues. The DNA of the CDR3 is TGCAGCGCCCAGGACAGGGACAACTATGGCTACACCTTC. It is translated as CSAQDRDNYGYTF.

The gene calls are TRBV30 and TRBJ2-3, with 11 nucleotides matching TRBD2. The J segment lost 5 bases and the V segment lost 6 bases, leaving 4 bases of the junction unmatched. CDR1 GTSNPN and CDR2 SVGIG come from the germline V gene (reference sequence). There are 13 residues in the CDR3. The CDR3 bases are TGTGCCTGCCTAGCGGGAGGCGGAGATACGCAGTATTTT. Amino acids: CACLAGGGDTQYF.

This clone was seen once. The chain combines TRBV28 with TRBJ2-5; D possibly corresponds to TRBD1 (5 bases). Germline values: CDR1 MDHEN, CDR2 SYDVKM. The CDR3 has 15 residues. Trimming left V 4 bases short and J 4 bases short, with 16 bases between. CDR3 region: CASSSLAGGAETQYF. The CDR3 coding sequence is TGTGCCAGCAGTTCCCTGGCAGGTGGGGCAGAGACCCAGTACTTC.

This sequence joins TRBV18 and TRBJ2-7; the D gene is possibly TRBD1 (5 bases). Trimming removed 5 bases at V and 1 base at J, with 12 bases between. The CDR3 is 14 amino acids. Germline V gene data show CDR1 as KGHSH and CDR2 as LQKENI. DNA of the CDR3: TGTGCCAGCTCAGAGGTTGCAGGGTCCTACGAGCAGTACTTC. Its protein is CASSEVAGSYEQYF.

This clone came up once. V and J are TRBV2 and TRBJ1-4; 7 nucleotides agree with TRBD1. CDR3 size: 13 residues. The V segment lost 6 bases and the J segment 8 bases; nucleotides outside the gene matches: 6. Germline V gene sequence: CDR1 SNHLY, CDR2 FYNNEI. The CDR3 region is CASRVQGGEKLFF. The CDR3 DNA reads as TGTGCCAGCAGGGTCCAGGGGGGCGAAAAACTGTTTTTT.

This clone was counted only a few times. The V call is TRBV5-6, the J call TRBJ2-7, with 7 bases lining up with TRBD2. Germline-derived CDR1 and CDR2 are SGHDT and YYEEEE. This CDR3 spans 14 amino acids. The V and J ends lost 0 bases and 7 bases, in that order; junction bases with no gene match: 7. DNA for the CDR3: TGTGCCAGCAGCTTGGTCGGCGGGGGTATGGAGCAGTACTTC. As protein: CASSLVGGGMEQYF.

This clone appeared once. V gene TRBV4-1 combines with J gene TRBJ2-7, with D possibly TRBD1 on 5 matching bases. This CDR3 contains 14 residues. Looked up from germline, CDR1 is MGHRA and CDR2 is YSYEKL. Trimming left V 1 base short and J 3 bases short, with 10 bases between. The DNA of the CDR3 is TGCGCCAGCAGCCAAGGACAGATAAACTACGAGCAGTACTTC. Protein product: CASSQGQINYEQYF.

The chain has TRBV11-2 and TRBJ1-2, with TRBD1 matching over 10 bases. Losses at the gene ends were 2 bases for V and 4 bases for J; bases not matched to a gene: 13. CDR3 length: 18 residues. In germline, CDR1 is SGHAT, CDR2 FQNNGV. The CDR3 loop is CASSLIPPRTGGFYGYTF. The CDR3 bases are TGTGCCAGCAGCTTAATCCCCCCAAGGACAGGGGGTTTCTATGGCTACACCTTC.

This chain links TRBV28 with TRBJ1-5; maybe TRBD1 (5 bases). CDR1 is MDHEN, CDR2 SYDVKM, per germline. The V end was cut by 6 bases, the J end by 1 base, with 16 bases between. This CDR3 is built from 16 residues. The CDR3 here is CASSPGGVGSNQPQHF. Here the CDR3 DNA reads TGTGCCAGCAGCCCCGGGGGGGTAGGCAGCAATCAGCCCCAGCATTTT. Supplemented by reference TRBV28 and TRBJ1-5, the full variable domain reads DVKVTQSSRYLVKRTGEKVFLECVQDMDHENMFWYRQDPGLGLRLIYFSYDVKMKEKGDIPEGYSVSREKKERFSLILESASTNQTSMYLCASSPGGVGSNQPQHFGDGTRLSIL.

The rearrangement links TRBV9 to TRBJ2-1; 8 bases are a match to TRBD2. The CDR3 loop spans 14 amino acids. The germline V gene has CDR1 SGDLS and CDR2 YYNGEE. The J segment lost 6 bases and the V segment lost 2 bases, leaving 4 bases of the junction unmatched. The CDR3 here is CASSVLAGFNEQFF. CDR3 bases: TGTGCCAGCAGCGTTCTAGCGGGCTTCAATGAGCAGTTCTTC. The complete variable domain, with remaining parts taken from reference TRBV9 and TRBJ2-1, reads DSGVTQTPKHLITATGQRVTLRCSPRSGDLSVYWYQQSLDQGLQFLIQYYNGEERAKGNILERFSAQQFPDLHSELNLSSLELGDSALYFCASSVLAGFNEQFFGPGTRLTVL.

This chain joins TRBV6-1 and TRBJ2-3; weak D call: TRBD2 (6 bases). Trimming pared 2 bases from V and 3 bases from J, leaving 18 bases between. The CDR3 sequence is 17 residues long. CDR1 and CDR2 from the germline V gene are MNHNS and SASEGT. The CDR3 reads CASSELTLAELTDTQYF. As DNA, the CDR3 is TGTGCCAGCAGTGAACTAACCTTAGCGGAGCTAACAGATACGCAGTATTTT.

V and J are TRBV9 and TRBJ1-3; no clear D. The length of the CDR3 is 15 residues. Germline CDR1 reads SGDLS; CDR2 reads YYNGEE. With 4 bases removed from V and 0 bases from J, the gap between germline ends came to 11 bases. The CDR3 DNA is TGTGCCAGCAGCCTCCCAGGCGTCTCTGGAAACACCATATATTTT. This sequence encodes CASSLPGVSGNTIYF.

This clone was counted a single time. CDR3 DNA sequence: TGTGCCAGCAGGAAGGGGACAGGGACCCAAGAGACCCAGTACTTC. Its translation is CASRKGTGTQETQYF. The J gene is TRBJ2-5, the V gene TRBV3-1 (or the pseudogene TRBV3-2), with 9 bases that match TRBD1. The CDR3 covers 15 residues. After removal of 6 bases from V and 1 base from J, the junction contained 6 bases not matched to a gene. The germline CDR1 and CDR2 sequences are LGHDT and YNNKEL (reference sequence).

J is TRBJ2-1 and V is TRBV7-9, with D perhaps TRBD2 (5 bases). The CDR3 runs to 14 residues. V shed 2 bases and J shed 4 bases, with 9 bases lying between them. Looked up from germline, CDR1 is SEHNR and CDR2 is FQNEAQ (reference sequence). The CDR3 nucleotides are TGTGCCAGCAGCTTAAGAGCGGAGTACAATGAGCAGTTCTTC. Translation: CASSLRAEYNEQFF.

The chain recombines TRBV3-1 (or the pseudogene TRBV3-2) with TRBJ1-2; possibly TRBD1 for D (5 bases). This CDR3 has 14 residues. V lost 0 bases to trimming and J lost 8 bases, with 13 bases between them. Germline values: CDR1 LGHDT, CDR2 YNNKEL (reference sequence). The CDR3 sequence: CASSQEGRGGGYTF. CDR3 DNA sequence: TGTGCCAGCAGCCAAGAGGGTAGGGGAGGCGGCTACACCTTC.

The chain recombines TRBV12-3 or TRBV12-4 with TRBJ2-7, with unresolved D. The V end lost 2 bases, the J end lost 5 bases, and 10 bases lay between the germline ends. The CDR3 contains 13 residues. CDR3 loop: CASSLQSWHEQYF. Here the CDR3 DNA reads TGTGCCAGCAGTTTACAAAGTTGGCACGAGCAGTACTTC.